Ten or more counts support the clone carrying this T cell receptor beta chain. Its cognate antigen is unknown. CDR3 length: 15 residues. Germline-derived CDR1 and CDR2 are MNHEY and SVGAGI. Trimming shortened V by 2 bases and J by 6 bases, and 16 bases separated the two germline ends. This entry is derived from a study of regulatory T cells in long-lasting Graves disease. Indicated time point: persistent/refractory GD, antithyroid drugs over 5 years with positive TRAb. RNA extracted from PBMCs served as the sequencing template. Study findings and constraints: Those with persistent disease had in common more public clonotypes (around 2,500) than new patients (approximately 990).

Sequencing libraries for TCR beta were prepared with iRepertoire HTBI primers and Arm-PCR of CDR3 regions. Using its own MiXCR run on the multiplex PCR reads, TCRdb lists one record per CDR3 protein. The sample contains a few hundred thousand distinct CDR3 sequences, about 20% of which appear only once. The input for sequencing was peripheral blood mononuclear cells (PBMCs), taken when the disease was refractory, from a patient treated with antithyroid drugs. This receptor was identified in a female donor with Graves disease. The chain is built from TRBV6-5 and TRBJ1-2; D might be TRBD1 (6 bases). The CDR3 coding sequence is TGTGCCAGCAGTTACGCCCAAATCTACAGGGATGGCTACACCTTC. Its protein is CASSYAQIYRDGYTF.